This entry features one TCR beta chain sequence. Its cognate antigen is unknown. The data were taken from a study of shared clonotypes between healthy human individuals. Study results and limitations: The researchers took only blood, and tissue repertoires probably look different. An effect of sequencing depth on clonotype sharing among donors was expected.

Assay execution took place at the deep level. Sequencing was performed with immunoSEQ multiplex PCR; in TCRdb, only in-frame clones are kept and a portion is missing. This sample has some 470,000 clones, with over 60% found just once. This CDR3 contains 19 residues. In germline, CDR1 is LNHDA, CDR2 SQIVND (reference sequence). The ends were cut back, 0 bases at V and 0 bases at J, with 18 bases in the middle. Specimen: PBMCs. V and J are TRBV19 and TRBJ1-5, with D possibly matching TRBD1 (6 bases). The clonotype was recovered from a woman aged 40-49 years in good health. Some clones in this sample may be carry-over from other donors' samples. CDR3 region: CASSIEGGLPRYSNQPQHF. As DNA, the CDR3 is TGTGCCAGTAGTATAGAGGGGGGGCTTCCCCGATATAGCAATCAGCCCCAGCATTTT.